This T cell receptor (beta chain) was identified in a study of spatial heterogeneity in lung cancer. V shed 5 bases and J shed 0 bases, with 13 bases lying between them. Germline CDR1 DFQATT, CDR2 SNEGSKA (reference sequence). CDR3 length: 14 residues. TCRdb fed the 5' RACE reads into MiXCR, producing one record per CDR3 protein. This table has about 45,000 distinct CDR3 sequences, roughly 7.1% appearing once. Only a few counts were recorded for this clonotype. Time point described: sample taken at primary tumor resection. Whole RNA was taken from tumor, nontumor lung or frozen PBMC; it was then sequenced unsorted. The cohort: about 79 early-stage, untreated non-small cell lung cancer patients.

The sample here was PBMCs, taken at surgery. This receptor was taken from a female donor with early-stage non-small cell lung cancer. The chain is built from TRBV20-1 and TRBJ1-1; tentatively, D is TRBD1 (5 bases). The CDR3 reads CSAPGVTLNTEAFF. CDR3 in DNA: TGCAGTGCTCCGGGGGTTACTCTGAACACTGAAGCTTTCTTT.